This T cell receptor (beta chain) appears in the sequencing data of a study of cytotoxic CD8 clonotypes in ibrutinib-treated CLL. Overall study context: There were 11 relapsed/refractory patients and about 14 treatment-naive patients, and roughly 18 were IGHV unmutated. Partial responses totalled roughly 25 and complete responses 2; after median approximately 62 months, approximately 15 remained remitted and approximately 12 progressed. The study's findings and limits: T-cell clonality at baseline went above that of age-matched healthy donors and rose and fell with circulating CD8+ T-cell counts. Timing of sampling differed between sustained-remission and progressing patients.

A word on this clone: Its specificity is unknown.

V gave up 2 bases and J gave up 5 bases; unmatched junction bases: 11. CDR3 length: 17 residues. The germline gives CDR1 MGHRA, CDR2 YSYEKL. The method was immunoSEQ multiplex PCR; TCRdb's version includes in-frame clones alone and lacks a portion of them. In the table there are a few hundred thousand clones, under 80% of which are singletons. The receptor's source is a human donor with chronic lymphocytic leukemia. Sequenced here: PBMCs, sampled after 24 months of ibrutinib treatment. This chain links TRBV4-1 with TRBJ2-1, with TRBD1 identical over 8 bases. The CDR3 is CASSQSLRDRSNNEQFF. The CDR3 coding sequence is TGCGCCAGCAGCCAATCACTACGGGACAGGTCCAACAATGAGCAGTTCTTC.